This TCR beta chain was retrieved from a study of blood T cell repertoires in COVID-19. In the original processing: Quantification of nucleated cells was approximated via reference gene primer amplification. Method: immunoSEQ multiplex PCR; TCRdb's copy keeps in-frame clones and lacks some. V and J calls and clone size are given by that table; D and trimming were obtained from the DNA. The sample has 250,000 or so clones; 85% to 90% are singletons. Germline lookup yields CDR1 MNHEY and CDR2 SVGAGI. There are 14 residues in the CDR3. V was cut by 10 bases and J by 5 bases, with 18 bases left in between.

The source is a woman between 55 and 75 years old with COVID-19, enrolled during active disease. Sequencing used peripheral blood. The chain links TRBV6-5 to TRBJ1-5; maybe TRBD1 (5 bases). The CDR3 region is CATQRGRGDQPQHF. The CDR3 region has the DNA TGTGCCACCCAGCGCGGGAGGGGAGATCAGCCCCAGCATTTT.